The 8 T cell receptor beta chains below were found in one sample sequenced in a study of cytomegalovirus exposure and HLA in healthy donors. This table comes from immunoSEQ multiplex PCR, and its TCRdb copy is limited to in-frame clones, with some not included. The table shows 80,000 to 100,000 clones, with over 75% occurring only once. Sequenced input: PBMCs. These receptors were taken from a man between 18 and 35 years old in good health and CMV-seropositive.

This sequence joins TRBV27 and TRBJ1-1, with a possible D match to TRBD1 (6 bases). The CDR3 sequence is 18 residues long. The germline V gene encodes CDR1 MNHEY and CDR2 SMNVEV (reference sequence). Deletions cut 1 base from V and 6 bases from J, with 24 bases between. The CDR3 region has the DNA TGTGCCAGCAGTTTATACATGGGAGGGATCGGGGGCCTCTCTGAAGCTTTCTTT. It specifies CASSLYMGGIGGLSEAFF.

This clone was counted a few times. V gene TRBV7-9 combines with J gene TRBJ2-5; D remains ambiguous. The CDR3 length is 12 residues. V was clipped by 3 bases and J by 5 bases, with 7 bases between them. CDR1 is SEHNR and CDR2 is FQNEAQ in the germline V gene (reference sequence). The CDR3 spells CASSFGRETQYF. The CDR3 nucleotides are TGTGCCAGCAGCTTCGGTCGGGAGACCCAGTACTTC.

The chain has TRBV5-5 and TRBJ1-2, with a possible D match to TRBD1 (5 bases). Trimming shortened V by 4 bases and J by 6 bases, and 16 bases separated the two germline ends. The germline V gene encodes CDR1 SGHKS and CDR2 YYEKEE (reference sequence). This CDR3 contains 14 residues. The CDR3, as DNA: TGTGCCAGCAGCACCGATACAGGCCCTGATGGCTACACCTTC. Residues: CASSTDTGPDGYTF.

J is TRBJ1-3 and V is TRBV2, with D possibly being TRBD1 (6 bases). Germline CDR1 and CDR2: SNHLY and FYNNEI. The CDR3 is 17 amino acids. V shed 3 bases and J shed 0 bases, with 15 bases lying between them. Here the CDR3 DNA reads TGTGCCAGCAGTGACACCCCTGACAGGCTCTCTGGAAACACCATATATTTT. Amino acids: CASSDTPDRLSGNTIYF.

The chain employs TRBV5-6 and TRBJ2-3; 7 positions agree with TRBD1. This CDR3 spans 13 amino acids. Germline lookup yields CDR1 SGHDT and CDR2 YYEEEE. The V segment lost 4 bases and the J segment 5 bases; nucleotides outside the gene matches: 4. The CDR3 DNA reads as TGTGCCAGCAGCATTACAGGGGAAGATACGCAGTATTTT. This encodes CASSITGEDTQYF. The variable domain in full, with the rest retrieved from reference TRBV5-6 and TRBJ2-3, is DAGVTQSPTHLIKTRGQQVTLRCSPKSGHDTVSWYQQALGQGPQFIFQYYEEEERQRGNFPDRFSGHQFPNYSSELNVNALLLGDSALYLCASSITGEDTQYFGPGTRLTVL.

The V call is TRBV29-1, the J call TRBJ2-7; D is possibly TRBD1 (5 bases). V was pared by 3 bases and J by 6 bases, with 9 bases between. The CDR3 runs 11 residues. Germline V gives CDR1 SQVTM, CDR2 ANQGSEA. CDR3 in amino acids: CSVDRVSEQYF. The CDR3 nucleotides are TGCAGCGTTGACAGGGTCTCCGAGCAGTACTTC.

The chain carries TRBV7-2 and TRBJ1-5, with 10 bases fitting TRBD1. The CDR3 has 15 amino acids. In germline, CDR1 is SGHTA, CDR2 FQGNSA. Losses at the gene ends were 5 bases for V and 6 bases for J; bases not matched to a gene: 7. In nucleotides, the CDR3 is TGTGCCAGCAGCCAAGGGACAGGGGCCGGTCAGCCCCAGCATTTT. Amino acid sequence: CASSQGTGAGQPQHF.

The CDR3 reads CASSQRTGGQTQYF. CDR3 DNA: TGTGCCAGCAGCCAGAGGACAGGGGGGCAGACCCAGTACTTC. V is TRBV6-5 and J is TRBJ2-5, with 10 bases fitting TRBD1. J was trimmed by 6 bases and V by 6 bases; bases with no gene match: 7. The CDR3 covers 14 residues. Germline CDR1 reads MNHEY; CDR2 reads SVGAGI.